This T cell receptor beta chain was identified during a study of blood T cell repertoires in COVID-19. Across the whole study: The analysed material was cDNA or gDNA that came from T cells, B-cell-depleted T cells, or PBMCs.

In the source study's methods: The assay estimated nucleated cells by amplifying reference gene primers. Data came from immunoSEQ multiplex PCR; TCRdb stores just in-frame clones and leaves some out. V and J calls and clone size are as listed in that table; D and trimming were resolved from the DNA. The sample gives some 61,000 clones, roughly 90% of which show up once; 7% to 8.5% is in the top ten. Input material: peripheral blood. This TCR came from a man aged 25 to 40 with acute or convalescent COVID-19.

The CDR3 nucleotides read TGTGCCAGCAGTAAAAGACTAGCGGGAGGGCCTAACGAGCAGTACTTC. This encodes CASSKRLAGGPNEQYF. This chain uses TRBV2 with TRBJ2-7; 14 nucleotides line up with TRBD2. Trimming cost V 5 bases and J 5 bases; bases outside gene matches: 8. The CDR3 runs to 16 residues. CDR1 SNHLY and CDR2 FYNNEI come from the germline V gene.